Following are 8 T cell receptor beta chains from one sample sequenced in a study of vaccination and CD4 T cells after COVID-19. Treatment described: roughly ten-day PBMC culture with coronavirus spike peptide pools or control peptides (ViraFEST assay). The Oncomine TCR Beta short-read assay was applied to DNA of cultured CD4+ T cells. TCRdb processed the PCR reads anew with MiXCR; each CDR3 protein has one entry. The sample has 10,000 to 15,000 distinct CDR3 sequences, roughly 50% seen once. Their cognate antigens are unknown. The specimen was CD4+ T cells from blood, cultured in vitro. All receptors come from a human donor who had recovered from COVID-19.

For the CDR3, the DNA is TGCGCCAGCAGCTTGGAGTACACAGATACGCAGTATTTT. Protein product: CASSLEYTDTQYF. This chain uses TRBV5-1 with TRBJ2-3, with D unclear. The CDR3 is 13 amino acids. Trimming removed 0 bases at V and 2 bases at J, with 4 bases between. Germline CDR1 reads SGHRS; CDR2 reads YFSETQ.

V is TRBV10-3 and J is TRBJ1-3; TRBD1 is a possible D gene (6 bases). Germline V gene sequence: CDR1 ENHRY, CDR2 SYGVKD. This CDR3 comprises 14 residues. Trimming shortened V by 6 bases and J by 1 base, and 10 bases separated the two germline ends. CDR3 DNA: TGTGCCATCAGGGCGGGGGCGTCTGGAAACACCATATATTTT. This codes for CAIRAGASGNTIYF.

The gene calls are TRBV4-2 and TRBJ2-3, with D hard to call. V was pared by 0 bases and J by 7 bases, with 8 bases between. Germline CDR1 reads LGHNA; CDR2 reads YNFKEQ. The CDR3 runs 13 residues. The CDR3 loop reads CASSQDLAYTQYF. CDR3 DNA: TGTGCCAGCAGCCAAGATCTTGCATATACGCAGTATTTT.

A single count supports this clonotype. This rearrangement joins TRBV6-4 to TRBJ2-3, with TRBD2 matching 7 bases. The CDR3 consists of 14 residues. CDR1 is MRHNA, CDR2 SNTAGT, per germline. V was clipped by 0 bases and J by 3 bases; unmatched bases: 0. This CDR3 reads CASSDSRETDTQYF. The CDR3 bases are TGTGCCAGCAGTGACTCGCGGGAGACAGATACGCAGTATTTT.

V gene TRBV5-1 combines with J gene TRBJ1-6; D is unclear. CDR3 length: 14 residues. The V gene lost 0 bases and the J gene lost 5 bases, with 6 bases spanning the gap. CDR1 SGHRS and CDR2 YFSETQ come from the germline V gene. CDR3 nucleotides: TGCGCCAGCAGCTTGGAGGGCAATAATTCACCCCTCCACTTT. Translating gives CASSLEGNNSPLHF.

The chain couples TRBV15 to TRBJ1-2, with 7 bases aligning to TRBD1. This CDR3 is built from 13 residues. Unmatched junction bases numbered 0, after V lost 3 bases and J lost 2 bases. Germline lookup yields CDR1 LNHNV and CDR2 YYDKDF (reference sequence). CDR3 protein: CATSRGQNYGYTF. The CDR3 nucleotides are TGTGCCACCAGCAGGGGACAGAACTATGGCTACACCTTC.

The rearrangement uses TRBV6-2 or TRBV6-3 and TRBJ2-3; 7 bases match TRBD2. CDR1 and CDR2 from the germline V gene are MNHEY and SVGEGT. There are 16 residues in the CDR3. Trimming cost V 4 bases and J 3 bases; bases outside gene matches: 10. CDR3 in DNA: TGTGCCAGCAGTTTTGGGGGGAGGGCCCTAACAGATACGCAGTATTTT. Amino acids: CASSFGGRALTDTQYF.

The chain couples TRBV28 to TRBJ1-1, with D perhaps matching TRBD1 (6 bases). This CDR3 region has 16 residues. The germline gives CDR1 MDHEN, CDR2 SYDVKM. Trimming removed 3 bases at V and 1 base at J, with 15 bases between. The CDR3 sequence: CASSFGGAMANTEAFF. CDR3 sequence (DNA): TGTGCCAGCAGTTTTGGGGGCGCGATGGCGAACACTGAAGCTTTCTTT.